This T cell receptor (beta chain) was captured by sequencing in a study of tumor-infiltrating lymphocytes in primary liver carcinoma. About the research overall: The study reported T1-T3 N0M0 tumors spanning 4.2 to 10 cm.

About this clonotype: What it binds is unknown. One junction end disagrees with the germline gene, perhaps due to a read error.

TCR beta cDNA came from roughly 0.45 ug total RNA, primed with a constant-region primer. Investigators got TCR beta libraries out of three nested multiplex PCR rounds, done with slightly modified ARM-PCR. Each CDR3 protein is one row after TCRdb ran MiXCR on the multiplex PCR reads. Here the sample spans more than 85,000 distinct CDR3 sequences, roughly 85% being singletons. The study, taken as a whole, reports: Tumors had a significantly higher top-250-clone fraction than blood (p = 0.039). Tumor region pairs showed greater overlap than either tumor-adjacent or tumor-blood pairs did.

Extraction of RNA together with DNA used 20-30 mg of unsorted bulk tissue. The study sampled five separate regions from each tumor. This receptor was taken from a man aged 35-49 years with primary liver carcinoma and hepatitis B virus infection. The source material was liver tumor tissue from sampling region 3. Subset in this sample: tumor region T3, left-lateral pole.

The DNA of the CDR3 is TGTGCCTGGAGCCTACAGGCAGAGGGAACCTACGAGCGGTACTTC. Protein: CAWSLQAEGTYERYF. This chain connects TRBV30 to TRBJ2-7; either TRBD1 or TRBD2 may supply D (5 bases each). This CDR3 has 15 residues. Per the germline V gene, CDR1 is GTSNPN and CDR2 is SVGIG (reference sequence). The full variable domain, completed using reference TRBV30 and TRBJ2-7, is SQTIHQWPATLVQPVGSPLSLECTVEGTSNPNLYWYRQAAGRGLQLLFYSVGIGQISSEVPQNLSASRPQDRQFILSSKKLLLSDSGFYLCAWSLQAEGTYERYFGPGTRLTVT.